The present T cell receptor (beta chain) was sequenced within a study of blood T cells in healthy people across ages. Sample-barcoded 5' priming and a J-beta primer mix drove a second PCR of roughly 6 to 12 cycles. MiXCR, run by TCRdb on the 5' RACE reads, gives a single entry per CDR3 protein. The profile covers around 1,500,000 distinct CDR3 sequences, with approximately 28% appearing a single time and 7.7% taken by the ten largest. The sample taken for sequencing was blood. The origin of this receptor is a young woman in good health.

This CDR3 reads CSVDPTGLDLMNTEAFF. CDR3 nucleotides: TGCAGCGTTGATCCCACCGGACTCGATCTCATGAACACTGAAGCTTTCTTT. V gene TRBV29-1 combines with J gene TRBJ1-1; D ambiguous. Germline CDR1 and CDR2: SQVTM and ANQGSEA. With 3 bases removed from V and 0 bases from J, the gap between germline ends came to 20 bases. CDR3 size: 17 residues.